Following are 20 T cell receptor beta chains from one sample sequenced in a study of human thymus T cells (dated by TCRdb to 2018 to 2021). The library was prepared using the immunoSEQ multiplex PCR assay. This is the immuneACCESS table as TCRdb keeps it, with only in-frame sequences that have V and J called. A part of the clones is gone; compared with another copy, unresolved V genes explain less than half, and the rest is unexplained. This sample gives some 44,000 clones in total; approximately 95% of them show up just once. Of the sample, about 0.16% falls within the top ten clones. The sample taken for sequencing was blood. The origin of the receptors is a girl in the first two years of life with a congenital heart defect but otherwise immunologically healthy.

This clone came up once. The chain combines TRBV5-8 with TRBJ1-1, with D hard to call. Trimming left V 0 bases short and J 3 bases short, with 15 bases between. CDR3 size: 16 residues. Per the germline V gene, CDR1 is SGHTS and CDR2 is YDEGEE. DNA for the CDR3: TGTGCCAGCAGCTTGGCCATTGGGCAGCTATACACTGAAGCTTTCTTT. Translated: CASSLAIGQLYTEAFF.

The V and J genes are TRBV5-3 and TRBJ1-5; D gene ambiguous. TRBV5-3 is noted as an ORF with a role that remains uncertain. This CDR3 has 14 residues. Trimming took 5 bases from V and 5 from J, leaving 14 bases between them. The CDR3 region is CARRRRESDQPQHF. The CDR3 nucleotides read TGTGCCAGAAGGCGCCGGGAGTCTGATCAGCCCCAGCATTTT.

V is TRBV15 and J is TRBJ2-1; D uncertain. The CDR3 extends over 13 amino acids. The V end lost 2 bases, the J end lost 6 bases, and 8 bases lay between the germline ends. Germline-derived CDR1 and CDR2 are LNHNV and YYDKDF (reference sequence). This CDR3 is CATSRPDTNEQFF. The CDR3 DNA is TGTGCCACCAGCAGACCCGATACCAATGAGCAGTTCTTC.

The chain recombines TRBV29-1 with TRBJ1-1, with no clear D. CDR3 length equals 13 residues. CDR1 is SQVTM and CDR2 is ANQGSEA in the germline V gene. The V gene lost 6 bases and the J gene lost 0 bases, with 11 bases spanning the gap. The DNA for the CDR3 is TGCAGCGTCGCCGGACGGATGAACACTGAAGCTTTCTTT. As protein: CSVAGRMNTEAFF.

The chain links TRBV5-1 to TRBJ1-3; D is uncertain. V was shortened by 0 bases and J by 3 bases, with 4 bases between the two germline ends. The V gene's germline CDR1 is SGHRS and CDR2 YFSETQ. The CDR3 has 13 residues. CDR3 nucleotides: TGCGCCAGCAGCTTGGAAGGTGGAAACACCATATATTTT. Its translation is CASSLEGGNTIYF.

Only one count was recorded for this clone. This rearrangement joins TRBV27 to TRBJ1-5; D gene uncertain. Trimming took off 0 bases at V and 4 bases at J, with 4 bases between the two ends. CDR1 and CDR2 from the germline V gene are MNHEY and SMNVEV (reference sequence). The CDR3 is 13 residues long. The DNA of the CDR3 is TGTGCCAGCAGTTTATCCTCAAATCAGCCCCAGCATTTT. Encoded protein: CASSLSSNQPQHF.

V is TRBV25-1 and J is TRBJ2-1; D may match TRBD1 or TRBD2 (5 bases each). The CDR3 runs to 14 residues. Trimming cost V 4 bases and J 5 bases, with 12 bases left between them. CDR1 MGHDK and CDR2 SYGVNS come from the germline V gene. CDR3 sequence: CASSVRDGNNEQFF. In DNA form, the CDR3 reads TGTGCCAGCAGTGTAAGGGACGGAAACAATGAGCAGTTCTTC.

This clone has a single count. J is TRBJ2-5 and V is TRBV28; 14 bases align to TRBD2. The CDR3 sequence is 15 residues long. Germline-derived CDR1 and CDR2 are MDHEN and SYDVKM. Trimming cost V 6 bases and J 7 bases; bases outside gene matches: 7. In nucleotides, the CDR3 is TGTGCCAGCAGCCTGGGACTAGCGGGAGTTATGACCCAGTACTTC. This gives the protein CASSLGLAGVMTQYF.

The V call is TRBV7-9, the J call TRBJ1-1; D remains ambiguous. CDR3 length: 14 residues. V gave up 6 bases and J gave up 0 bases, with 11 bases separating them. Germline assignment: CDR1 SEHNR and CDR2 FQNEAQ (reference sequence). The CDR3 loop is CASSSFSVNTEAFF. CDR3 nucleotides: TGTGCCAGCAGTTCTTTCTCGGTGAACACTGAAGCTTTCTTT.

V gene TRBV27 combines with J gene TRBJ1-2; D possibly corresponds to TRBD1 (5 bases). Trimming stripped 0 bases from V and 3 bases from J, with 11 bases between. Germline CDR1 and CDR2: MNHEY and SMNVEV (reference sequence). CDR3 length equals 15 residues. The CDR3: CASSLSGVTYYGYTF. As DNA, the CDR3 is TGTGCCAGCAGTTTATCGGGGGTTACCTACTATGGCTACACCTTC.

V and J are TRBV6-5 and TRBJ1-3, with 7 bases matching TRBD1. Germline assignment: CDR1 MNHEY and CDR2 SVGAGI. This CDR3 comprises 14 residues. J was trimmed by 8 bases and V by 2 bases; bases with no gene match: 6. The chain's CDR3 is CASSYGQGGDTIYF. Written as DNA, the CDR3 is TGTGCCAGCAGTTACGGGCAGGGGGGAGACACCATATATTTT.

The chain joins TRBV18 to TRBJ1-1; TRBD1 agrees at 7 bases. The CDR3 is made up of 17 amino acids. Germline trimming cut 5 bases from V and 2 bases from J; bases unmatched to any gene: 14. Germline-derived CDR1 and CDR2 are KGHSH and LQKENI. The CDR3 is CASSRGNRGRTNTEAFF. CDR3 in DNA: TGTGCCAGCTCAAGGGGAAACAGGGGACGCACAAACACTGAAGCTTTCTTT.

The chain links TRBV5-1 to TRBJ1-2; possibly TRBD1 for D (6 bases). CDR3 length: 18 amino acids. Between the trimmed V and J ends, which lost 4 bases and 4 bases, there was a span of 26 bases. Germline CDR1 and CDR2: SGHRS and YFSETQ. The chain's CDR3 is CASSPAPSGQRRGYGYTF. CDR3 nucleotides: TGCGCCAGCAGCCCAGCCCCATCTGGACAGCGACGGGGCTATGGCTACACCTTC.

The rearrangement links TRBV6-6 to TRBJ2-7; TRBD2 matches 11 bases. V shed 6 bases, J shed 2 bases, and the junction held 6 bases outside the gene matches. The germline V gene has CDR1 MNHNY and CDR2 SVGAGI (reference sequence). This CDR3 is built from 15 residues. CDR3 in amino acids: CASRPSGRSPYEQYF. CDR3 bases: TGTGCCAGCAGGCCTAGCGGGAGGTCCCCCTACGAGCAGTACTTC.

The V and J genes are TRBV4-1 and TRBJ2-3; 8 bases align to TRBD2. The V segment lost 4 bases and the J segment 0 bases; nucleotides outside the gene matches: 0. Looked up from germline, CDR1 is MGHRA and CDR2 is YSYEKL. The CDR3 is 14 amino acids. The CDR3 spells CASSPSGSTDTQYF. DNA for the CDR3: TGCGCCAGCAGCCCTAGCGGGAGCACAGATACGCAGTATTTT.

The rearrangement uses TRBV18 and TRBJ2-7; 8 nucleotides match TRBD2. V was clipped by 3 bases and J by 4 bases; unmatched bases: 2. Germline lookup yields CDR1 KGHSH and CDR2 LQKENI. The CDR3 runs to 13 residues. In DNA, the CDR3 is TGTGCCAGCTCACCGGCGGGAGGATACGAGCAGTACTTC. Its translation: CASSPAGGYEQYF.

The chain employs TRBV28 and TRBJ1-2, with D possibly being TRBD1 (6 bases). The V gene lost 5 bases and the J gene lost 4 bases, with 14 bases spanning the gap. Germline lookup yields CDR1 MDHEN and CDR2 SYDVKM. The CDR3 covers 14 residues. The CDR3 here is CASSRTGILYGYTF. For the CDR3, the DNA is TGTGCCAGCAGTCGAACAGGGATCCTCTATGGCTACACCTTC.

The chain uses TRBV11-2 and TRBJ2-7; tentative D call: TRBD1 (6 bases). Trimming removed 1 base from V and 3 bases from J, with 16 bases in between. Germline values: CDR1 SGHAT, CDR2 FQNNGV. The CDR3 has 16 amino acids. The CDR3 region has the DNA TGTGCCAGCAGCTTAGTTAGGGGGTTGGTAAACTACGAGCAGTACTTC. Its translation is CASSLVRGLVNYEQYF.

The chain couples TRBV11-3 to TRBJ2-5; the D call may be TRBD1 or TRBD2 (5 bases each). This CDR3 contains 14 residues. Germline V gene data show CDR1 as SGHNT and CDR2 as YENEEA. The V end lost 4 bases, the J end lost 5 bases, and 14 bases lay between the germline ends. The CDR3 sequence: CASSSRDAAETQYF. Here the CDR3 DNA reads TGTGCCAGCAGCTCCCGGGACGCGGCTGAGACCCAGTACTTC.

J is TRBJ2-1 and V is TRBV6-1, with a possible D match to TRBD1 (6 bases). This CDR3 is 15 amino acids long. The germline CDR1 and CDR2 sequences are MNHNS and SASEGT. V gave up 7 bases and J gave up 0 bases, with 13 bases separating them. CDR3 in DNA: TGTGCCAGCACCACAGGGCGGAGCTCCTACAATGAGCAGTTCTTC. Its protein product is CASTTGRSSYNEQFF.